This entry is about one T cell receptor (beta chain). The antigen is unknown. The data originate from a study of CD8+CD57+ T cells in acquired aplastic anemia. Across the study: Roughly 3 ug was the average amount of DNA from sorted CD4+ and CD8+ cells. Study-wide points: Overlap between patients and controls comprised twenty-nine CD8+ CDR3 sequences. CD8+ Simpson's diversity did not differ significantly between patients and controls.

Germline loops: CDR1 SGHNT, CDR2 YENEEA. V lost 1 base, J lost 6 bases, and 15 bases lay in between. The CDR3 is made up of 16 amino acids. According to the study, genomic DNA was the template for TCR beta VDJ and CDR3 profiling. Using its own MiXCR run on the reads, TCRdb lists one record per CDR3 protein. Of under 350,000 distinct CDR3 sequences in the sample, around three fifths are singletons; the top ten hold around 7.6%. The sequence came from a human donor with severe aplastic anemia or a healthy control (not recorded which). The chain joins TRBV11-3 to TRBJ2-2, with a tentative D call TRBD2 (6 bases). Sequenced material: sorted CD4+, CD8+, or CD8+CD57+ T cells (not recorded which) from PBMCs. The CDR3 protein is CASSLATGVGSGELFF. CDR3 in DNA: TGTGCCAGCAGCTTAGCGACGGGAGTAGGGTCCGGGGAGCTGTTTTTT.